This entry describes one TCR beta chain. Its target is unknown. The Oncomine TCR Beta short-read assay was applied to DNA of cultured CD4+ T cells. TCRdb analysed the PCR reads with MiXCR anew, one entry per CDR3 protein. Of 20,000 to 30,000 distinct CDR3 sequences detected, under 70% appear once; the ten largest clones hold 4.5% to 5%. Treatment of the sample: 10-day PBMC culture with coronavirus spike peptide pools or control peptides (ViraFEST assay). This entry comes from a study of vaccination and CD4 T cells after COVID-19. Whole-study context: Cellular stimulation was performed using overlapping spike peptides derived from SARS-CoV-2, HCoV-NL63, HCoV-OC43 and HCoV-229E.

The sequencing sample was made of CD4+ T cells from blood, cultured in vitro. The source is a human donor who had recovered from COVID-19.

CDR3 protein: CAISELVANTDTQYF. The CDR3 bases are TGTGCCATCAGTGAGTTGGTAGCGAACACAGATACGCAGTATTTT. J is TRBJ2-3 and V is TRBV10-3; possibly TRBD2 for D (5 bases). The CDR3 runs 15 residues. Per the germline V gene, CDR1 is ENHRY and CDR2 is SYGVKD. Trimming shortened V by 1 base and J by 2 bases, and 10 bases separated the two germline ends.